This T cell receptor beta chain was found in a study of vaccination effects on CD4 cells after COVID-19. ViraFEST expansion of antigen-specific CD4+ T cells with viral peptide pools preceded sequencing. Following culture for about ten days, CD4+ T cells were isolated. Nobody among the vaccine recipients had prior SARS-CoV-2 infection (nucleocapsid antibodies were negative). The germline CDR1 and CDR2 sequences are MDHEN and SYDVKM. The CDR3 extends over 14 amino acids. V was clipped by 5 bases and J by 3 bases; unmatched bases: 7. Worth noting for this clone: The antigen is unknown.

Overall study results and limits: In the late period after vaccination, infection- and vaccine-induced clones contracted markedly.

The method was immunoSEQ multiplex PCR; TCRdb's version includes in-frame clones alone and lacks a portion of them. The sample shows more than 9,000 clones, 74% of them seen only once. Sequencing was performed on CD4+ T cells from PBMCs cultured with HCoV-229E spike peptides, taken before COVID-19 vaccination. The rearrangement uses TRBV28 and TRBJ2-7; 7 bases agree with TRBD1. The TCR originated in a human donor who received a COVID-19 vaccine. DNA of the CDR3: TGTGCCAGCAGTCTTCTAGGACAGGTCTACGAGCAGTACTTC. Amino acids: CASSLLGQVYEQYF.